These 18 T cell receptor beta chains were sequenced from one sample in a study of T cell repertoires in cytomegalovirus infection. Antigens for these TCRs are unknown. TCRdb passed the reads through MiXCR, listing each CDR3 protein once. Altogether 550,000 to 700,000 distinct CDR3 sequences are present, 40% being singletons, with the ten largest covering over 45%. This specimen was cultured PBMCs, taken from culture after CMV antigen stimulation. Every receptor here comes from a human donor in good health (CMV status not recorded). Some clones in this sample may be carry-over from other donors' samples.

In this sample, this clonotype turned up a few times. V usage is TRBV24-1 and J usage is TRBJ1-2; 7 positions match TRBD1. V was pared by 4 bases and J by 4 bases, with 11 bases of the junction left unmatched. The CDR3 spans 16 residues. Germline V lookup: CDR1 KGHDR, CDR2 SFDVKD. The CDR3 region has the DNA TGTGCCACCAGTGAACCAACAGGGGCCGGATCCTATGGCTACACCTTC. Its translation is CATSEPTGAGSYGYTF.

This sequence joins TRBV12-3 or TRBV12-4 and TRBJ2-7; 8 nucleotides match TRBD1. This CDR3 spans 12 amino acids. J gave up 10 bases and V 6 bases, and 8 bases lay outside the gene matches. DNA of the CDR3: TGTGCCAGCAGCCCGGGACAGGCCAGACAGTACTTC. This gives the protein CASSPGQARQYF.

This chain joins TRBV7-6 and TRBJ2-2; 7 nucleotides agree with TRBD1. Germline V gives CDR1 SGHVS, CDR2 FNYEAQ. This CDR3 region has 15 residues. The V and J ends lost 4 bases and 7 bases, in that order; junction bases with no gene match: 9. CDR3 region: CASSSDRVGVGELFF. CDR3 DNA: TGTGCCAGCAGCTCCGACAGGGTCGGGGTCGGGGAGCTGTTTTTT.

This clonotype was counted at least ten times. The V call is TRBV7-2, the J call TRBJ1-2; D remains unclear. The CDR3 loop spans 13 amino acids. Germline V CDR1 and CDR2: SGHTA, FQGNSA. The V and J ends lost 8 bases and 7 bases respectively, with 17 bases between them. The CDR3 sequence is CASYGSRMGGYTF. The CDR3, as DNA: TGTGCCAGCTACGGGTCGAGGATGGGTGGCTACACCTTC.

This clonotype occurred a few times. The CDR3: CASSSPGYGETQYF. The CDR3 nucleotides read TGTGCCAGCAGCTCCCCGGGGTACGGGGAGACCCAGTACTTC. The chain couples TRBV7-8 to TRBJ2-5; perhaps TRBD2 as D (5 bases). The germline gives CDR1 SGHVS, CDR2 FQNEAQ. The CDR3 is 14 amino acids. V lost 4 bases to trimming and J lost 5 bases, with 14 bases between them.

V and J are TRBV5-1 and TRBJ2-7; possibly TRBD2 for D (5 bases). The CDR3 contains 14 residues. V lost 0 bases and J 5 bases, leaving 12 bases between the germline ends. Germline CDR1 and CDR2: SGHRS and YFSETQ. The CDR3, as DNA: TGCGCCAGCAGCTTGGGTGTGGAGGTGGACGAGCAGTACTTC. Translated: CASSLGVEVDEQYF.

The gene calls are TRBV7-2 and TRBJ2-3, with D uncertain. The ends were cut back, 1 base at V and 0 bases at J, with 5 bases in the middle. The CDR3 is 14 amino acids. Germline lookup yields CDR1 SGHTA and CDR2 FQGNSA. The CDR3 DNA reads as TGTGCCAGCAGCTTAGAAGAGAGCACAGATACGCAGTATTTT. Protein product: CASSLEESTDTQYF.

The J gene is TRBJ2-1, the V gene TRBV20-1; 15 nucleotides align to TRBD2. Trimming cost V 6 bases and J 4 bases; bases outside gene matches: 10. Germline V gene sequence: CDR1 DFQATT, CDR2 SNEGSKA (reference sequence). The CDR3 loop spans 17 amino acids. CDR3 region: CSAPSGLAGGTYNEQFF. The CDR3 bases are TGCAGTGCCCCTTCGGGACTAGCGGGAGGCACTTACAATGAGCAGTTCTTC.

J is TRBJ2-5 and V is TRBV2, with 14 nucleotides matching TRBD2. V lost 4 bases to trimming and J lost 6 bases; unmatched junction nucleotides: 19. Germline lookup yields CDR1 SNHLY and CDR2 FYNNEI. This CDR3 contains 20 residues. CDR3 coding DNA: TGTGCCAGCAGTGGTGGAGGAGGACTAGCGGGAGGTTTTATGAGTAAGACCCAGTACTTC. Protein product: CASSGGGGLAGGFMSKTQYF. The whole variable domain, remainder taken from reference TRBV2 and TRBJ2-5, is EPEVTQTPSHQVTQMGQEVILRCVPISNHLYFYWYRQILGQKVEFLVSFYNNEISEKSEIFDDQFSVERPDGSNFTLKIRSTKLEDSAMYFCASSGGGGLAGGFMSKTQYFGPGTRLLVL.

The chain combines TRBV7-6 with TRBJ2-7; D remains ambiguous. The germline V and J ends were trimmed by 0 bases and 0 bases, with 9 bases remaining between them. Looked up from germline, CDR1 is SGHVS and CDR2 is FNYEAQ. The CDR3 length is 15 residues. The CDR3 loop reads CASSLAMGLSYEQYF. CDR3 DNA sequence: TGTGCCAGCAGCTTAGCGATGGGCCTCTCCTACGAGCAGTACTTC.

This clonotype has only a few counts. The chain uses TRBV28 and TRBJ2-7, with 7 bases matching TRBD2. CDR3 length equals 20 residues. Germline V gives CDR1 MDHEN, CDR2 SYDVKM. The junction had 23 bases not matched to a gene; V was cut back by 2 bases and J by 4 bases. DNA of the CDR3: TGTGCCAGCAGTTTAGGCGCGCCCAGCGGGGTTTTTAAGGAGCGGTACGAGCAGTACTTC. It yields the protein CASSLGAPSGVFKERYEQYF. The full variable domain, completed using reference TRBV28 and TRBJ2-7, is DVKVTQSSRYLVKRTGEKVFLECVQDMDHENMFWYRQDPGLGLRLIYFSYDVKMKEKGDIPEGYSVSREKKERFSLILESASTNQTSMYLCASSLGAPSGVFKERYEQYFGPGTRLTVT.

This clonotype was detected a few times. The CDR3 DNA reads as TGTGCCAGCAGTACGGAATCGGGACAGGGTGGATTGGCCAAAAACATTCAGTACTTC. This translates into CASSTESGQGGLAKNIQYF. The chain links TRBV6-1 to TRBJ2-4; 9 bases line up with TRBD1. With V trimmed by 5 bases and J by 1 base, 15 bases remained unmatched. Per germline, CDR1 MNHNS and CDR2 SASEGT. CDR3 length equals 19 residues.

The chain is built from TRBV23-1 and TRBJ1-5; D ambiguous. TRBV23-1 is identified as an open reading frame with a role that is uncertain. This CDR3 contains 14 residues. The ends were cut back, 0 bases at V and 7 bases at J, with 10 bases in the middle. CDR3 amino acids: CASSQSERWQPQHF. The CDR3 bases are TGCGCCAGCAGTCAATCGGAGCGGTGGCAGCCCCAGCATTTT.

The J gene is TRBJ2-5, the V gene TRBV5-1, with D possibly being TRBD1 (6 bases). The V end lost 4 bases, the J end lost 3 bases, and 13 bases lay between the germline ends. CDR3 length equals 14 residues. Germline values: CDR1 SGHRS, CDR2 YFSETQ. DNA for the CDR3: TGCGCCAGCAGCACAGGACAGCCAGAAGAGACCCAGTACTTC. Translating it yields CASSTGQPEETQYF.

Details on this clonotype: The junction shows a germline mismatch at one end, possibly a read error. The chain employs TRBV7-6 and TRBJ1-3, with D possibly TRBD1 on 6 matching bases. The CDR3 spans 15 residues. Germline V gives CDR1 SGHVS, CDR2 FNYEAQ. The CDR3 here is CAGSLGGHAGNTIYF. CDR3 bases: TGTGCCGGCAGCTTAGGGGGACATGCTGGAAACACCATATATTTT.

The J gene is TRBJ2-7, the V gene TRBV7-2; D remains ambiguous. The germline V and J ends were trimmed by 5 bases and 9 bases, with 17 bases remaining between them. This CDR3 spans 13 amino acids. The germline V gene has CDR1 SGHTA and CDR2 FQGNSA. The chain's CDR3 is CASSPGPGMGQYF. CDR3 nucleotide sequence: TGTGCCAGCAGCCCCGGGCCGGGCATGGGGCAGTACTTC.

The V and J genes are TRBV4-1 and TRBJ1-2; 8 bases align to TRBD1. Germline V CDR1 and CDR2: MGHRA, YSYEKL. The CDR3 has 13 amino acids. The J segment lost 8 bases and the V segment lost 0 bases, leaving 2 bases of the junction unmatched. CDR3 in DNA: TGCGCCAGCAGCCAAGACAGGGGGCACGGCTACACCTTC. Amino acids: CASSQDRGHGYTF.

V gene TRBV30 combines with J gene TRBJ2-6, with D possibly being TRBD1 (6 bases). Germline V CDR1 and CDR2: GTSNPN, SVGIG (reference sequence). Trimming removed 3 bases from V and 2 bases from J, with 14 bases in between. This CDR3 is built from 16 residues. Here the CDR3 reads CAWRVTGLAGANVLTF. DNA for the CDR3: TGTGCCTGGAGAGTAACAGGGCTTGCTGGGGCCAACGTCCTGACTTTC. The full variable domain, completed using reference TRBV30 and TRBJ2-6, is SQTIHQWPATLVQPVGSPLSLECTVEGTSNPNLYWYRQAAGRGLQLLFYSVGIGQISSEVPQNLSASRPQDRQFILSSKKLLLSDSGFYLCAWRVTGLAGANVLTFGAGSRLTVL.